There are a few counts of the clone carrying this T cell receptor (beta chain). The data were produced by immunoSEQ multiplex PCR, yet TCRdb's version contains in-frame clones alone and is incomplete. Of tens of thousands of clones listed, more than 90% are singletons. This sample stems from a study of T cell changes during pregnancy in multiple sclerosis. The TCR originated in a female donor in good health, enrolled as a control in a pregnancy study. The sequences come from peripheral blood, collected in the first trimester of pregnancy.

Here the CDR3 DNA reads TGTGCCAGCAGCTTAAAGGGGGGGACCAACTCTGGGGCCAACGTCCTGACTTTC. As protein: CASSLKGGTNSGANVLTF. The rearrangement links TRBV7-3 to TRBJ2-6; possible D gene TRBD2, 7 bases. CDR1 and CDR2 from the germline V gene are SGHTA and FQGTGA. V lost 1 base and J 0 bases, leaving 13 bases between the germline ends. CDR3 size: 18 residues.